The T cell receptor beta chain under discussion was sequenced for a study of human T cells and chemical hapten exposure. Overall study context: Sensitizing treatment utilized 2% DPC over a roughly 2 cm by roughly 2 cm portion of upper inner arm skin. TCR yield per sample varied, mainly due to pooled library volumes.

Trimming took 7 bases from V and 1 from J, leaving 10 bases between them. The CDR3 has 14 residues. Per germline, CDR1 MNHEY and CDR2 SVGEGT. In the original analysis: Sequenced samples showed a median of 95,638 TCRs each, with counts running from about 20,000 to 690,000. Each CDR3 protein is one row after TCRdb ran MiXCR on the RACE reads. What appears here as the V and J calls and clone size reflects TCRdb's work, not the paper's. The table has 100,000 or so distinct CDR3 sequences, 7% to 10% seen once. The time point is: patch test 2, 6 weeks after DPC sensitization. Regarding treatment: therapeutic diphenylcyclopropenone sensitization with weekly scalp DPC. The study enrolled 18 to 70-year-old alopecia patients suitable for DPC. This clonotype came up many times.

Specimen: whole blood, collected in connection with sensitization to the hapten diphenylcyclopropenone (DPC). The clonotype originates from a woman in her forties with alopecia areata. Some clones in this sample may be carry-over from other donors' samples. The chain combines TRBV6-2 or TRBV6-3 with TRBJ2-2; D might be TRBD1 (5 bases). For the CDR3, the DNA is TGTGCCAGCATGGAAAGGGGGAACACCGGGGAGCTGTTTTTT. Its translation: CASMERGNTGELFF.